Sequencing of this TCR beta chain was carried out in a study of T cells in Graves' hyperthyroidism and ophthalmopathy (dated by TCRdb to the late 2010s). At the level of the whole study: Peripheral blood samples were taken at initial diagnosis, before any treatment was given. To identify TCR V-J signatures that set the groups apart, the researchers used a discovery cohort of 100 patients, made up of 40 to 45 with Graves' ophthalmopathy and 57 with stable Graves' hyperthyroidism. Prospective prediction of ophthalmopathy was tested in an independent validation cohort consisting of fewer than 20 hyperthyroidism patients and around 16 patients who later progressed to ophthalmopathy. The roughly 90 discovery patients were divided at random into training and test sets in a 7:3 ratio. The study also compared thyroid tissue and blood T-cell repertoires from 6 or 7 Graves' hyperthyroidism patients. After sampling, hyperthyroidism patients received methimazole starting at 30 mg daily, and ophthalmopathy patients received high-dose intravenous methylprednisolone. The paper describes TCR Vbeta CDR3 sequencing of fewer than 150 peripheral blood samples, made up of 43 ophthalmopathy patients, around 78 hyperthyroidism patients and 17 progressor patients. Beyond this particular receptor, the publication reports: A 13 V-J signature model separated ophthalmopathy from stable hyperthyroidism, with approximately 87% sensitivity and roughly 81% specificity in cross-validation and 80%/75% in testing. Blood samples also contained most of the expanded thyroid clonotypes (frequency above 0.001), which suggests that blood repertoires may reflect thyroid immune responses. No statistical method was used to fix the sample size in advance, and group allocation was not hidden from the investigators. In validation, the model predicted progression to ophthalmopathy with about 71% sensitivity and 72% to 85% specificity, a median of 6.5 months before onset.

Hyperthyroidism patients were newly diagnosed, with disease duration under 2 months, and aged 18 to 65 years. Any patient with an uncontrolled infection, another autoimmune disease, pregnancy or lactation was excluded. Diagnoses were established on the basis of clinical symptoms, serum thyroxine and TRAb, thyroid ultrasound, and orbital computed tomography. Blood from progressor patients was collected at the time of first diagnosis with hyperthyroidism, before any ophthalmopathy symptoms had appeared. PBMCs were isolated from about 10 ml of fresh peripheral blood by Ficoll-Paque density gradient centrifugation. Progressor patients were initially diagnosed with Graves' hyperthyroidism and developed ophthalmopathy during follow-up. Total RNA was extracted using Trizol reagent, and RNA quality was assessed on an Agilent 2100 Bioanalyzer. Amplification of TCR beta CDR3 regions was carried out from RNA transcripts. A first-round RT-PCR of the TCR CDR3 used the HTBI primer set with the Qiagen OneStep RT-PCR kit. The libraries were constructed in a second round of multiplex PCR and then size-selected and purified. Libraries were sequenced paired-end with 100 bp reads on an Illumina HiSeq2000. The authors' analysis ran thus. SOAPnuke was used to process the raw data, removing reads that contained adapters or uncalled bases, had a mean Phred below 15, or lacked an exact match to the constant primer or identifier. High-quality paired reads were merged using COPE v1.2.5, and each unique nucleotide sequence was defined as a clonotype. MiTCR v1.1 was used to align the clonotypes against IMGT TRBV, TRBD and TRBJ reference segments. Analysis was restricted to V-J combinations with a frequency above 0.0001, which covered approximately 99% of repertoires. A TCS score was defined as the ratio of F50 (clonal expansion) to E x V (chaos), with BLOSUM62-based TCRdist applied between CDR3 peptides within each V-J. Welch's t-statistics and random forest reduced around 510 V-J features to 13, which were used in a naive Bayes classifier (R e1071). TCRdb passed the public sequencing reads through fastp at Q25 and MiXCR, retaining productive beta sequences. Every distinct CDR3 protein forms one entry, paired with its most common genes and DNA. These V and J calls rely on TCRdb rather than the paper's analysis. The table for this sample lists approximately 360,000 distinct CDR3 sequences; around 14% of them were counted only once. The ten largest clonotypes hold 28% of the sample.

Its CDR3 holds 15 amino acids, cysteine through phenylalanine. CDR3 DNA only is kept here, 45 bases in frame from base 1. CDR1 and CDR2, per the germline V gene, are SGHRS and YFSETQ. Trimming at the junction amounts to 2 bases on V and 0 bases on J, and the germline ends lie 10 bases apart. Many counts were recorded for this clonotype. No cognate antigen has been identified for it. It has no much larger one-base neighbor in the sample; base qualities were not kept. The sample taken for sequencing was blood. The TCR originated in a young woman with Graves' hyperthyroidism that later progressed to Graves' ophthalmopathy. The chain links TRBV5-1 with TRBJ2-3, with the D segment identity uncertain. The CDR3 loop reads CASSFAEPSTDTQYF. The bases read TGCGCCAGCAGCTTTGCGGAGCCTAGCACAGATACGCAGTATTTT. The full variable domain, with segments outside the CDR3 supplied by the reference TRBV5-1 and TRBJ2-3 proteins, appears as KAGVTQTPRYLIKTRGQQVTLSCSPISGHRSVSWYQQTPGQGLQFLFEYFSETQRNKGNFPGRFSGRQFSNSRSEMNVSTLELGDSALYLCASSFAEPSTDTQYFGPGTRLTVL.